These T cell receptor beta chains were read from a single sample in a study of Ad26.COV2.S vaccination and SARS-CoV-2 variants. Sequencing used immunoSEQ multiplex PCR; TCRdb keeps in-frame clones, though not all of them. The repertoire holds about 410,000 clones, with 92% as singletons. The starting material was peripheral blood, obtained in a trial of Ad26.COV2.S vaccine versus placebo. These receptors were collected from a person aged 18-60 years who received the Ad26.COV2.S COVID-19 vaccine or a placebo. The CDR3 runs from the conserved cysteine through the conserved F or W. The D gene is left open where the match is weak. For some rows the clone size is stated as once, few or many, or as a class when expanded; others skip it.

>.|TRBV19|TRBJ2-1|TRBD2
TGTGCCAGTAGTATGGGCGGGGGTTGGGGCGCGGATGAGCAGTTCTTC
CASSMGGGWGADEQFF
>.|TRBV7-2|TRBJ2-7|.
TGTGCCAGCAGCTTAGCTCCTGGGATCTACGAGCAGTACTTC
CASSLAPGIYEQYF
>.|TRBV10-2|TRBJ1-6|.
TGCGCCAGCAGTATGGGCCGACCCACTAATAATTCACCCCTCCACTTT
CASSMGRPTNNSPLHF
>.|TRBV5-1|TRBJ2-1|TRBD2
TGCGCCAGCAGCACTAGCGGGGTTACATATGAGCAGTTCTTC
CASSTSGVTYEQFF
>.|TRBV12-3/TRBV12-4|TRBJ1-2|TRBD1
TGTGCCAGCAGTACAGGGGGCAGGAGCTACACCTTC
CASSTGGRSYTF
>.|TRBV18|TRBJ2-2|.
TGTGCCAGCTCACCAGTCAGCTACACCGGGGAGCTGTTTTTT
CASSPVSYTGELFF
>once|TRBV24-1|TRBJ2-2|.
TGTGCCACCAGTGACGGGAGCACCGGGGAGCTGTTTTTT
CATSDGSTGELFF
>.|TRBV11-2|TRBJ2-3|TRBD2
TGTGCCAGCAGCTTAGATGTGACTAGCGGGGGGGTTAGCACAGATACGCAGTATTTT
CASSLDVTSGGVSTDTQYF
>.|TRBV3-1/TRBV3-2|TRBJ1-5|TRBD1
TGTTCGATTCGGACAGGGAGAGGAGGCAATCAGCCCCAGCATTTT
CSIRTGRGGNQPQHF
>.|TRBV5-4|TRBJ2-3|.
TGTGCCAGCAAGGCTGAGTGGGGCCTTAGCACAGATACGCAGTATTTT
CASKAEWGLSTDTQYF
>.|TRBV10-3|TRBJ2-1|TRBD2
TGTGCCAGCTCCCCTAGCGGGGGGTCCTACAATGAGCAGTTCTTC
CASSPSGGSYNEQFF
>.|TRBV10-2|TRBJ1-2|.
TGCGCCAGCAGTGAATATGAGGGGTCCGACTATGGCTACACCTTC
CASSEYEGSDYGYTF
>.|TRBV3-1/TRBV3-2|TRBJ2-1|TRBD2
TGTGCCAGCAGCCAGCCCCGGACTAGCGAAAACAAGCAGTTCTTC
CASSQPRTSENKQFF
>.|TRBV11-3|TRBJ2-1|.
TGTGCCAGCAGCTTTGGTGGGGGGAGCACCAATGAGCAGTTCTTC
CASSFGGGSTNEQFF
>.|TRBV19|TRBJ2-1|TRBD2
TGTGCCAGTAGTATGTCAGCGGGGGGGCTCGTTGAGCAGTTCTTC
CASSMSAGGLVEQFF
>.|TRBV10-3|TRBJ2-1|TRBD2
TGTGCCATCCAGTCGGGACTAGCGGGGGGTGAGCAGTTCTTC
CAIQSGLAGGEQFF
>.|TRBV7-2|TRBJ2-2|TRBD2
TGTGCCAGCAGCCCCTGGGGGGGAAGGTTAACCGGGGAGCTGTTTTTT
CASSPWGGRLTGELFF
>once|TRBV4-3|TRBJ1-2|.
TGCGCCAGCAGCCAGCGGACAGTTTACTCATTCTATGGCTACACCTTC
CASSQRTVYSFYGYTF
>once|TRBV10-2|TRBJ1-1|.
TGCGCCACCCTCGGGTCGGCCTGGGCGAACACTGAAGCTTTCTTT
CATLGSAWANTEAFF
>.|TRBV7-2|TRBJ1-2|.
TGTGCCAGCAGCTTAGGGGGTTTCAAATATGGCTACACCTTC
CASSLGGFKYGYTF
>.|TRBV2|TRBJ1-1|TRBD1
TGTGCCAGCAGGGAGACAGGGGTGACTGAAGCTTTCTTT
CASRETGVTEAFF
>.|TRBV7-6|TRBJ1-4|TRBD1
TGTGCCAGCAGCTGGGGACAGGAGGCAACTAATGAAAAACTGTTTTTT
CASSWGQEATNEKLFF
>once|TRBV15|TRBJ1-1|.
TGTGCCACCAGCAGAGAAGGCTTACTTTGGACGGGGAACACTGAAGCTTTCTTT
CATSREGLLWTGNTEAFF
>.|TRBV6-2/TRBV6-3|TRBJ2-5|.
TGTGCCAGCAGTTCGACAGGGAGGGTAGAGACCCAGTACTTC
CASSSTGRVETQYF
>once|TRBV7-2|TRBJ2-2|.
TGTGCCAGCAGCCGGGGGGCCCGGACCGGGGAGCTGTTTTTT
CASSRGARTGELFF
>.|TRBV6-2/TRBV6-3|TRBJ1-5|TRBD1
TGTGCCAGCAGTTACGCAGACAGGGTTCAGCCCCAGCATTTT
CASSYADRVQPQHF
>.|TRBV6-4|TRBJ1-5|.
.
CASSVVFCASSVQPQHF
>.|TRBV7-8|TRBJ2-5|.
TGTGCCAGCAGCTTAGAATGGCAGCAAGAGACCCAGTACTTC
CASSLEWQQETQYF
>.|TRBV7-2|TRBJ2-3|.
TGTGCCAGCACCCTGCGAACCCTACCCACAGCGGATACGCAGTATTTT
CASTLRTLPTADTQYF